The text below deals with one T cell receptor beta chain. The antigen is undetermined. Other DNA sequences from this sample encode an identical CDR3 as well. This sample is part of a study of shared clonotypes between healthy human individuals. In the study overall: With ages of 18 to 49, the donors were a couple of women and three men.

Notes on the study in general: Clonotype sharing among donors, it was expected, would be affected by sequencing depth.

Across several immunoSEQ plates, the genomic DNA of each subset was split evenly. TCRdb's table, derived via immunoSEQ multiplex PCR, lists solely in-frame clones and lacks some. The sample holds roughly 2,300,000 clones, around 90% seen once. The CDR3 has 13 amino acids. CDR1 is LGHNA and CDR2 is YSLEER in the germline V gene. Trimming removed 0 bases at V and 6 bases at J, with 6 bases between. This TCR came from a man younger than 35 in good health. Some clones in this sample may be carry-over from other donors' samples. This chain links TRBV4-3 with TRBJ2-1, with a tentative D call TRBD1 (5 bases). The sample consisted of naive CD4+ T cells from PBMCs. Subset described: CD45RA+ positively selected. The CDR3 DNA reads TGCGCCAGCAGCCAAGAGGGGCTCAATGAGCAGTTCTTC. Translated: CASSQEGLNEQFF.